The 13 T cell receptor beta chains given below trace back to one sample, sequenced in a study of shared clonotypes between healthy human individuals. Sequenced by immunoSEQ multiplex PCR; TCRdb stores in-frame clones only, minus some. The table records millions of clones, just over 90% of them present only once. The material sequenced was naive CD4+ T cells from PBMCs. Subset reported: CD45RA+ positively selected. These receptors were taken from a man aged 18 to 30 in good health. Some clones in this sample may be carry-over from other donors' samples.

Concerning this clone: The junction departs from the called germline gene at one end, perhaps through a read error. The chain links TRBV12-5 to TRBJ1-5; D perhaps matches TRBD1 (6 bases). This CDR3 region has 16 residues. CDR1 and CDR2 from the germline V gene are LGHNT and FRNRAP. This CDR3 reads CASGPLGALSDQPQHF. CDR3 nucleotides: TGTGCTAGTGGTCCTCTGGGGGCCCTTAGCGATCAGCCCCAGCATTTT.

The chain links TRBV5-4 to TRBJ2-7, with 7 bases aligning to TRBD2. The germline V gene has CDR1 SGHNT and CDR2 YYREEE (reference sequence). The trim removed 5 bases at V and 4 bases at J, leaving 9 bases unmatched. The CDR3 runs to 14 residues. Here the CDR3 DNA reads TGTGCCAGCAGTACCCTGGGGGGGGTTTACGAGCAGTACTTC. Protein sequence: CASSTLGGVYEQYF.

About this clone: The same CDR3 can be traced to other DNA sequences in this sample. The V gene is TRBV7-3, the J gene TRBJ2-3; the match to TRBD2 covers 9 bases. CDR1 is SGHTA and CDR2 is FQGTGA in the germline V gene. The CDR3 contains 14 residues. The V gene end was trimmed by 5 bases and the J gene end by 3 bases; junction bases not matched to a gene: 3. The CDR3 bases are TGTGCCAGCAGCCTCGGACTAGCGACAGATACGCAGTATTTT. Its translation is CASSLGLATDTQYF.

This clone was detected once. J is TRBJ2-1 and V is TRBV5-6; D is ambiguous. CDR1 and CDR2 from the germline V gene are SGHDT and YYEEEE. V lost 3 bases to trimming and J lost 1 base, with 8 bases between them. This CDR3 comprises 14 residues. CDR3 bases: TGTGCCAGCAGCTCAAGGGCGTCCTACAATGAGCAGTTCTTC. Translating it yields CASSSRASYNEQFF. Drawing the rest from reference TRBV5-6 and TRBJ2-1, the complete variable domain is DAGVTQSPTHLIKTRGQQVTLRCSPKSGHDTVSWYQQALGQGPQFIFQYYEEEERQRGNFPDRFSGHQFPNYSSELNVNALLLGDSALYLCASSSRASYNEQFFGPGTRLTVL.

V usage is TRBV19 and J usage is TRBJ1-3; 8 nucleotides agree with TRBD1. The V and J ends lost 5 bases and 3 bases, in that order; junction bases with no gene match: 9. The CDR3 length is 16 residues. Germline loops: CDR1 LNHDA, CDR2 SQIVND (reference sequence). CDR3 sequence reads: CASSSPAGGFGNTIYF. The CDR3 nucleotides read TGTGCCAGTAGTTCCCCGGCAGGGGGCTTTGGAAACACCATATATTTT.

CDR3 in DNA: TGTGCCTGGAGCCCCAGGGGGCGTGAAAACACCATATATTTT. Protein: CAWSPRGRENTIYF. The gene calls are TRBV30 and TRBJ1-3, with TRBD1 identical over 8 bases. This CDR3 is built from 14 residues. Germline V gene data show CDR1 as GTSNPN and CDR2 as SVGIG (reference sequence). J gave up 6 bases and V 3 bases, and 7 bases lay outside the gene matches.

The rearrangement links TRBV28 to TRBJ1-4; D not certain. Trimming left V 3 bases short and J 8 bases short, with 16 bases between. The CDR3 length is 15 residues. Per the germline V gene, CDR1 is MDHEN and CDR2 is SYDVKM. CDR3 DNA sequence: TGTGCCAGCAGTTTCCTGGGCGCACCCCGGGAAAAACTGTTTTTT. Encoded protein: CASSFLGAPREKLFF.

The chain carries TRBV9 and TRBJ2-3; 7 bases agree with TRBD1. The CDR3 is 14 amino acids. Germline V gene data show CDR1 as SGDLS and CDR2 as YYNGEE. The junction had 4 bases not matched to a gene; V was cut back by 2 bases and J by 4 bases. The CDR3 nucleotides are TGTGCCAGCAGCGTCCACAGGGGATCAGATACGCAGTATTTT. Amino acid sequence: CASSVHRGSDTQYF.

The chain uses TRBV5-8 and TRBJ2-5, with unresolved D. The germline V gene encodes CDR1 SGHTS and CDR2 YDEGEE. This CDR3 is built from 15 residues. Trimming pared 0 bases from V and 2 bases from J, leaving 11 bases between. The CDR3 nucleotides are TGTGCCAGCAGCTTGGCTCGGCTACTTCAAGAGACCCAGTACTTC. It is translated as CASSLARLLQETQYF.

This sequence joins TRBV7-2 and TRBJ1-3, with D hard to call. The CDR3 is 15 amino acids. Germline loops: CDR1 SGHTA, CDR2 FQGNSA. V was clipped by 0 bases and J by 2 bases, with 8 bases between them. The CDR3 here is CASSLAVSAGNTIYF. The CDR3 region has the DNA TGTGCCAGCAGCTTAGCGGTATCTGCTGGAAACACCATATATTTT.

Concerning this clone itself: The sample has other DNA sequences that encode this CDR3 too. The chain is built from TRBV28 and TRBJ1-1; tentatively, D is TRBD1 (6 bases). This CDR3 contains 14 residues. Germline V gene data show CDR1 as MDHEN and CDR2 as SYDVKM. Trimming shortened V by 1 base and J by 4 bases, and 10 bases separated the two germline ends. DNA of the CDR3: TGTGCCAGCAGTTTATTCAGGGGCGGCACTGAAGCTTTCTTT. The encoded protein is CASSLFRGGTEAFF.

The chain couples TRBV7-6 to TRBJ2-1; D may be TRBD2 (5 bases). This CDR3 is 15 amino acids long. Trimming shortened V by 0 bases and J by 9 bases, and 15 bases separated the two germline ends. CDR1 is SGHVS, CDR2 FNYEAQ, per germline. CDR3 region: CASSLAGEQLGEQFF. Written as DNA, the CDR3 is TGTGCCAGCAGCTTAGCGGGAGAGCAGCTAGGTGAGCAGTTCTTC.

V is TRBV7-9 and J is TRBJ2-1; 10 nucleotides line up with TRBD2. Germline values: CDR1 SEHNR, CDR2 FQNEAQ (reference sequence). V shed 4 bases, J shed 9 bases, and the junction held 12 bases outside the gene matches. This CDR3 spans 16 amino acids. The CDR3 is CASSSPRLAGATEQFF. The CDR3 DNA reads as TGTGCCAGCAGCTCCCCGCGGCTAGCGGGAGCCACTGAGCAGTTCTTC.